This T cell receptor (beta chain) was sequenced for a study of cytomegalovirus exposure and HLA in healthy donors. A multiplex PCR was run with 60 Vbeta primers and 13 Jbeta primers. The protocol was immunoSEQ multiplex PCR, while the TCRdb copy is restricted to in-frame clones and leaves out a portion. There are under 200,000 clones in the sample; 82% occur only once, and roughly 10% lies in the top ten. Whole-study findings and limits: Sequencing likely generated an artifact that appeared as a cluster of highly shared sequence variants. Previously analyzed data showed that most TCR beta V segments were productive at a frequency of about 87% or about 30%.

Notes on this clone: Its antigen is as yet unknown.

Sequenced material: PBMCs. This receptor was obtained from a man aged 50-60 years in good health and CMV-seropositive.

The CDR3 spells CSVVGGHNQPQHF. CDR3 nucleotides: TGCAGCGTTGTGGGGGGTCACAATCAGCCCCAGCATTTT. The chain recombines TRBV29-1 with TRBJ1-5; weak D call: TRBD1 (5 bases). CDR3 length equals 13 residues. Germline CDR1 reads SQVTM; CDR2 reads ANQGSEA. Trimming cost V 4 bases and J 3 bases, with 10 bases left between them.